This T cell receptor (beta chain) was profiled in a study of T-cell reconstitution after alpha-beta-depleted transplantation in children. Unique molecular identifiers were built into the TCRbeta library. TCRdb reanalysed the PCR reads using MiXCR and keeps one entry per CDR3 protein. The sample lists approximately 500,000 distinct CDR3 sequences, about 10% occurring once. Study-wide findings and caveats: Approximately two months post-transplant, alpha-beta T cells reportedly originated from several hundred expanded graft clones. Surviving recipient T cells and thymic progenitors underlay high day-60 TCRbeta diversity in some patients. The main origin of T-cell counts and diversity one year after transplant was newly produced T cells.

With regard to this clonotype: The antigen remains undetermined. Possible read error: a much larger clone is one base away.

The CDR3 totals 15 residues. V shed 2 bases and J 8 bases; nucleotides not matched to a gene: 8. In germline, CDR1 is MNHEY, CDR2 SVGAGI. V is TRBV6-5 and J is TRBJ2-1, with 8 bases identical to TRBD2. The TCR comes from a child aged 2 to 15 with inherited bone marrow failure, due to receive a stem cell transplant. Sequences were derived from PBMCs, sampled before TCRalphabeta/CD19-depleted stem cell transplant. The CDR3 protein is CASSYMAGGGYEQFF. The CDR3, as DNA: TGTGCCAGCAGTTACATGGCGGGAGGTGGCTATGAGCAGTTCTTC.